This TCR beta chain was obtained from a study of blood T cell repertoires in COVID-19. Study information: Samples came from the United States, Italy and Spain, spanning acute and convalescent COVID-19. The analysed material was cDNA or gDNA that came from T cells, B-cell-depleted T cells, or PBMCs.

This clone occurred once. Germline loops: CDR1 KGHSH, CDR2 LQKENI. Trimming stripped 8 bases from V and 8 bases from J, with 16 bases between. This CDR3 is built from 13 residues. Original processing notes: The authors estimated nucleated cell counts from reference gene primer amplification. Sequencing used immunoSEQ multiplex PCR; TCRdb keeps in-frame clones, though not all of them. V and J calls and clone size are those listed in that table; D and trimming were worked out from the DNA. The top ten clones hold more than 5% of a sample with some 220,000 clones, about 83% of them seen once. The sample consisted of peripheral blood. The chain employs TRBV18 and TRBJ1-5; D perhaps matches TRBD1 (5 bases). The receptor's source is a human donor in a cohort sampled during active COVID-19. The CDR3 reads CASRRGNGEPQHF. CDR3 nucleotide sequence: TGTGCCAGCCGGAGGGGTAATGGGGAGCCCCAGCATTTT.